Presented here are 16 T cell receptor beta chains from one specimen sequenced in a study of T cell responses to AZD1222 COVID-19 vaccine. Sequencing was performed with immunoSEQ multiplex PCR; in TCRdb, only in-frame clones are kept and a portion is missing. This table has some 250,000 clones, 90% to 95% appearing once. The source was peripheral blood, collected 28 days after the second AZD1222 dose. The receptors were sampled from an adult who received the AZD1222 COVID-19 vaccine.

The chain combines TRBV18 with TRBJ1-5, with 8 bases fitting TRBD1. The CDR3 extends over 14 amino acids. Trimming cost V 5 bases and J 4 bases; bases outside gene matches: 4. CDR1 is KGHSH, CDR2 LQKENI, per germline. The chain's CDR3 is CASSAGTGNQPQHF. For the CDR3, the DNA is TGTGCCAGCTCAGCCGGGACAGGTAATCAGCCCCAGCATTTT.

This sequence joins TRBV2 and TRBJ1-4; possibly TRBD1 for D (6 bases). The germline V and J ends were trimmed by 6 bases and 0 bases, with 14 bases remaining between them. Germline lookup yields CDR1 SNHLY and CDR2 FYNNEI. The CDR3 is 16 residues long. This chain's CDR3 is CASRKQGYATNEKLFF. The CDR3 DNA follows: TGTGCCAGCAGGAAACAGGGATATGCAACTAATGAAAAACTGTTTTTT.

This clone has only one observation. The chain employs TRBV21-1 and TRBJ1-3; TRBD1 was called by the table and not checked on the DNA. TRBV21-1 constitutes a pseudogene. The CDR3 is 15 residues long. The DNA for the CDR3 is TGTGCCAGCAGCGCCACAGCATTATCTGGAAACACCATATATTTT. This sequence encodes CASSATALSGNTIYF.

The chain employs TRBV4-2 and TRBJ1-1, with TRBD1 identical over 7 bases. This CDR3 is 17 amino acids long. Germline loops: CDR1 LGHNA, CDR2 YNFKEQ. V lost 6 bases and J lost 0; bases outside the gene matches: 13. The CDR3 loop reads CASSQPTGAPMNTEAFF. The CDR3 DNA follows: TGTGCCAGCAGTCAACCTACAGGGGCCCCCATGAACACTGAAGCTTTCTTT.

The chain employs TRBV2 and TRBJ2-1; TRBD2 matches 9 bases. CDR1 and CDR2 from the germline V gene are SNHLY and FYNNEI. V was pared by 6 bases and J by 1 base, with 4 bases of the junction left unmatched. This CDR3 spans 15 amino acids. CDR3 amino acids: CASRDSGGSYNEQFF. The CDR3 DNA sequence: TGTGCCAGCAGGGATAGCGGGGGATCCTACAATGAGCAGTTCTTC.

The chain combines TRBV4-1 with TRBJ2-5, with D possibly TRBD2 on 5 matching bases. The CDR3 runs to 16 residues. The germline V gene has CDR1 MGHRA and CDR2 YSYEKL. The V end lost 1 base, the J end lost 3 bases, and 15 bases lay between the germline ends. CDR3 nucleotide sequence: TGCGCCAGCAGCCAAGTCCGGGGAGATGTCAAAGAGACCCAGTACTTC. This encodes CASSQVRGDVKETQYF.

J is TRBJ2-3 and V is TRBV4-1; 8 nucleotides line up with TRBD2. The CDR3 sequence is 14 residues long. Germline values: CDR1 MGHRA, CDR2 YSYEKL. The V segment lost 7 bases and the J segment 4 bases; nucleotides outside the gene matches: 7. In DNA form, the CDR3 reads TGCGCCAGCAAACCGGGACTAGTGGCAGATACGCAGTATTTT. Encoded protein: CASKPGLVADTQYF.

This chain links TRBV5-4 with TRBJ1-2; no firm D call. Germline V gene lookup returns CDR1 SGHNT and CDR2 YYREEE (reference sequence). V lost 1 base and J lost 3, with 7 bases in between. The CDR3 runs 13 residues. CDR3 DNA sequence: TGTGCCAGCAGCTTGCCAGCGGACTATGGCTACACCTTC. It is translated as CASSLPADYGYTF.

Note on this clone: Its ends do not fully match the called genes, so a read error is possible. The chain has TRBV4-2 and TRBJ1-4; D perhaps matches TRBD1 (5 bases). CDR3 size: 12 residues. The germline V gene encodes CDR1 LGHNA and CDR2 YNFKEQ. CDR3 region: CASSQGAGRCVF. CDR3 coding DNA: TGTGCCAGCAGCCAAGGGGCAGGGAGATGTGTTTTT.

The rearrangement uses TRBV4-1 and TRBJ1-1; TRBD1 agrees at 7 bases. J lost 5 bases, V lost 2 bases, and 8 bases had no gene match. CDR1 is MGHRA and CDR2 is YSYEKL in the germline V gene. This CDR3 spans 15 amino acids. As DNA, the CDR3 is TGCGCCAGCAGCCAACTTCGACAGGGATGGACTGAAGCTTTCTTT. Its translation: CASSQLRQGWTEAFF.

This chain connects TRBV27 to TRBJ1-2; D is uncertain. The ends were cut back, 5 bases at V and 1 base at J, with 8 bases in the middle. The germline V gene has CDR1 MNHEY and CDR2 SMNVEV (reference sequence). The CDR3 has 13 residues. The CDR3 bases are TGTGCCAGCAGTCCACATTTTAACTATGGCTACACCTTC. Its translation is CASSPHFNYGYTF.

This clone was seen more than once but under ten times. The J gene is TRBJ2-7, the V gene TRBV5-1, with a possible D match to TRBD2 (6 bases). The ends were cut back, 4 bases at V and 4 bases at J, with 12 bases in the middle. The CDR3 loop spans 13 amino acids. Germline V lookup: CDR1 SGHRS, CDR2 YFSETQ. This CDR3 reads CASSKRTTYEQYF. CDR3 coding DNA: TGCGCCAGCAGCAAAAGGACTACATACGAGCAGTACTTC.

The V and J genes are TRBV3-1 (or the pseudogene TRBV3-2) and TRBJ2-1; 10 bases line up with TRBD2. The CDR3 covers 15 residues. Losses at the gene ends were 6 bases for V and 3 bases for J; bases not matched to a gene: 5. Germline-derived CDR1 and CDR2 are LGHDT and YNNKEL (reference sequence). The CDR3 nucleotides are TGTGCCAGCAGTCGCCGGACTAGCGGCTACAATGAGCAGTTCTTC. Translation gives CASSRRTSGYNEQFF.

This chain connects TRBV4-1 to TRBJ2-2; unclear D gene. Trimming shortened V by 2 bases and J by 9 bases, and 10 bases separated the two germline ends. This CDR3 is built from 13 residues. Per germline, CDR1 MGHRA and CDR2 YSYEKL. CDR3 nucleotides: TGCGCCAGCAGCCAACACAGAGTCAGGGAGCTGTTTTTT. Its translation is CASSQHRVRELFF.

CDR3 in DNA: TGTGCCAGCAGCTGGGCAGGGGCAGGGGCCAACGTCCTGACTTTC. This encodes CASSWAGAGANVLTF. This chain uses TRBV5-5 with TRBJ2-6, with D maybe TRBD1 (6 bases). This CDR3 is built from 15 residues. Looked up from germline, CDR1 is SGHKS and CDR2 is YYEKEE (reference sequence). V lost 3 bases, J lost 4 bases, and 11 bases lay in between.

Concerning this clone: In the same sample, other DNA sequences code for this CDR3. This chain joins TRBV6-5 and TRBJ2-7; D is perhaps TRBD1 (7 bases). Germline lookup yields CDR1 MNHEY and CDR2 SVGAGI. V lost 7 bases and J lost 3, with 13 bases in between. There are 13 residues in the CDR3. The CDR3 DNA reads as TGTGCCAGCACCGCGGGACAGAGCTACGAGCAGTACTTC. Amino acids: CASTAGQSYEQYF.